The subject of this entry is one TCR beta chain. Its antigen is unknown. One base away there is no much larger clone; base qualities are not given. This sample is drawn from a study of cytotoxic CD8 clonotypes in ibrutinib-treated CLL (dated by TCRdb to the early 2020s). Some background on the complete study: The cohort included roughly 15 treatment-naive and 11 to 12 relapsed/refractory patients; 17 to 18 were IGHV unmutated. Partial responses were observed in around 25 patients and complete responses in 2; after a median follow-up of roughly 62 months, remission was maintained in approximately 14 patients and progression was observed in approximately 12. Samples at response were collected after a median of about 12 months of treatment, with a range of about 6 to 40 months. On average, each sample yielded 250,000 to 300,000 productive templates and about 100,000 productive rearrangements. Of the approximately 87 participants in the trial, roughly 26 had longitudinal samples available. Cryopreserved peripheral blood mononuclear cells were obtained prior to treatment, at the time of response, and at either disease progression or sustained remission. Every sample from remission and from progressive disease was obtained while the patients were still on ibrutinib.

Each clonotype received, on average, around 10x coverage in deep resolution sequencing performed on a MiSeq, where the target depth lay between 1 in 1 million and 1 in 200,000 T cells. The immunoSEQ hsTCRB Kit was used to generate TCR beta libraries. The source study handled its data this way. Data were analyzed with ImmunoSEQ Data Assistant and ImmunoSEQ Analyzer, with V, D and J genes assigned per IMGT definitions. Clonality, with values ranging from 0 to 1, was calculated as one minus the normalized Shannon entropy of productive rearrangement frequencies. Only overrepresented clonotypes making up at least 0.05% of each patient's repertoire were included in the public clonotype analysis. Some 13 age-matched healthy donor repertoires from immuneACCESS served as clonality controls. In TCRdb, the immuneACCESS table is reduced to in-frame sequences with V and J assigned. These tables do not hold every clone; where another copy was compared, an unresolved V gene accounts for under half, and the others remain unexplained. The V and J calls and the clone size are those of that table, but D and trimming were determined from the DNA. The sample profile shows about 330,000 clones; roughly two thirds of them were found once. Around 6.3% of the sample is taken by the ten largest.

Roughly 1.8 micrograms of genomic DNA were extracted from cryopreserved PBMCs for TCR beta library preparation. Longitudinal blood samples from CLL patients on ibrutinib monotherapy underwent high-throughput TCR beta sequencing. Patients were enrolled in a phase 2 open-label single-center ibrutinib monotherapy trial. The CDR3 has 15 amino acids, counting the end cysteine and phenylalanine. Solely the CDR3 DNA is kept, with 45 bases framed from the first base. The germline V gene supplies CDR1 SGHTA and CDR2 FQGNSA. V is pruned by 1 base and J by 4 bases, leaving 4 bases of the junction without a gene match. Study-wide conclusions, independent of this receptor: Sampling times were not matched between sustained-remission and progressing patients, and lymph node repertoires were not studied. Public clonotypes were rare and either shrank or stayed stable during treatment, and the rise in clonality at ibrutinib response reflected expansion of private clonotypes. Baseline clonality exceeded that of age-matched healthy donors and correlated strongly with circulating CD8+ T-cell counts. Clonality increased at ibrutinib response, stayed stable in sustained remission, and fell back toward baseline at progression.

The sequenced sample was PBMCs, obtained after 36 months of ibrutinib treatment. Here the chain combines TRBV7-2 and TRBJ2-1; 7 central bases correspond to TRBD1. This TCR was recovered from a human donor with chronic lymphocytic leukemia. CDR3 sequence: CASSLEGGRYNEQFF. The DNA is TGTGCCAGCAGCTTAGAAGGGGGCAGATACAATGAGCAGTTCTTC.